This T cell receptor beta chain was identified during a study of blood T cell repertoires in COVID-19. The method was immunoSEQ multiplex PCR; TCRdb's version includes in-frame clones alone and lacks a portion of them. The data contain 240,000 or so clones, more than 70% of them singletons. Germline CDR1 reads LNHDA; CDR2 reads SQIVND (reference sequence). This CDR3 region has 15 residues. The V and J ends lost 5 bases and 4 bases respectively, with 12 bases between them. This sequence was found in a woman aged 50 to 60 who had recovered from COVID-19. This sequence joins TRBV19 and TRBJ2-6; perhaps TRBD1 as D (5 bases). Sequenced material: PBMCs or T cells enriched from blood (not recorded which). CDR3 bases: TGTGCCAGTAGTTTCTGGGGCTCGGGGGCCAACGTCCTGACTTTC. Protein product: CASSFWGSGANVLTF.